This passage covers 26 T cell receptor beta chains from one sample sequenced in a study of shared clonotypes between healthy human individuals (dated by TCRdb to between 2020 and 2021). Library preparation employed the immunoSEQ multiplex PCR assay. Entries here come from immuneACCESS through TCRdb and include only in-frame sequences with V and J called. Some clones fail to appear in such tables; in the studies checked, an unresolved V gene covers under half of the shortfall, and the cause of the remainder is unknown. The sample yields millions of clones; approximately 95% were counted once. Roughly 0.36% of the sample is held by the ten biggest clonotypes. The sequenced sample was naive CD4+ T cells from PBMCs. In the paper's terms, the cell subset or site label means: CD45RA+ positively selected. These receptors all stem from a man between 18 and 29 years old in good health. Some clones in this sample may be carry-over from other donors' samples.

The chain couples TRBV7-3 to TRBJ2-1; 9 bases line up with TRBD2. CDR3 length: 15 amino acids. Unmatched junction bases numbered 1, after V lost 0 bases and J lost 4 bases. Germline V gene lookup returns CDR1 SGHTA and CDR2 FQGTGA. The CDR3 DNA is TGTGCCAGCAGCTTAACTAGCGGGAGATACAATGAGCAGTTCTTC. Translation: CASSLTSGRYNEQFF.

For this clone: A much bigger clone sits one base away, suggesting this may be a read error. This specimen includes other DNA sequences encoding the same CDR3. The rearrangement links TRBV9 to TRBJ2-1, with a weak D call TRBD2 (5 bases). This CDR3 is built from 15 residues. Between the trimmed V and J ends, which lost 0 bases and 2 bases, there was a span of 9 bases. The germline gives CDR1 SGDLS, CDR2 YYNGEE. The CDR3 DNA is TGTGCCAGCAGCGTAGACGGGGTACCCTACAATGAGCAGTTCTTC. As protein: CASSVDGVPYNEQFF.

The genes are TRBV5-1 and TRBJ2-3; D remains unclear. There are 14 residues in the CDR3. Germline CDR1 and CDR2: SGHRS and YFSETQ. The V gene lost 4 bases and the J gene lost 0 bases, with 9 bases spanning the gap. The DNA for the CDR3 is TGCGCCAGCAGCGACCGATCCAGCACAGATACGCAGTATTTT. Its translation: CASSDRSSTDTQYF.

J is TRBJ2-5 and V is TRBV28; no reliable D call. Trimming stripped 5 bases from V and 3 bases from J, with 22 bases between. This CDR3 comprises 17 residues. Looked up from germline, CDR1 is MDHEN and CDR2 is SYDVKM. The CDR3 nucleotides are TGTGCCAGCAGTGCCCTGCCCCGGGTTTATAGGGAAGAGACCCAGTACTTC. This gives the protein CASSALPRVYREETQYF.

The chain links TRBV6-5 to TRBJ2-1, with 9 bases that match TRBD2. The V gene's germline CDR1 is MNHEY and CDR2 SVGAGI. V gave up 7 bases and J gave up 6 bases; unmatched junction bases: 10. The CDR3 is 15 amino acids. The CDR3 spells CASTTREGLLNEQFF. DNA of the CDR3: TGTGCCAGCACCACGCGGGAGGGGCTACTCAATGAGCAGTTCTTC.

The V and J genes are TRBV27 and TRBJ2-7, with a weak D call TRBD1 (5 bases). Germline CDR1 reads MNHEY; CDR2 reads SMNVEV (reference sequence). With 3 bases removed from V and 2 bases from J, the gap between germline ends came to 11 bases. This CDR3 is 14 amino acids long. CDR3 amino acids: CASSFAQETYEQYF. CDR3 DNA sequence: TGTGCCAGCAGTTTCGCACAGGAAACCTACGAGCAGTACTTC.

The rearrangement links TRBV9 to TRBJ2-7, with 13 bases identical to TRBD2. Germline loops: CDR1 SGDLS, CDR2 YYNGEE. The CDR3 covers 15 residues. The ends lost 4 bases at V and 5 bases at J; junction bases unmatched: 6. The CDR3 reads CASSPQGLAGNEQYF. The CDR3 DNA sequence: TGTGCCAGCAGCCCCCAGGGACTAGCGGGAAACGAGCAGTACTTC.

The chain joins TRBV30 to TRBJ1-5, with D uncertain. V lost 0 bases and J lost 7, with 19 bases in between. Germline V gene data show CDR1 as GTSNPN and CDR2 as SVGIG (reference sequence). There are 16 residues in the CDR3. This CDR3 reads CAWSVQRAQFEQPQHF. DNA of the CDR3: TGTGCCTGGAGTGTACAAAGGGCCCAGTTCGAGCAGCCCCAGCATTTT.

Regarding this clone: This specimen includes other DNA sequences encoding the same CDR3. The rearrangement uses TRBV19 and TRBJ2-2; D might be TRBD1 (6 bases). V lost 4 bases and J 1 base, leaving 7 bases between the germline ends. CDR1 is LNHDA, CDR2 SQIVND, per germline (reference sequence). The CDR3 totals 14 residues. CDR3 region: CASSTQGNTGELFF. CDR3 sequence (DNA): TGTGCCAGTAGTACACAGGGGAACACCGGGGAGCTGTTTTTT.

This clone was detected only a few times. Other DNA variants within this sample encode the same CDR3. The J gene is TRBJ1-1, the V gene TRBV30, with D tentatively TRBD1 (6 bases). V was cut by 3 bases and J by 8 bases, with 7 bases left in between. The CDR3 extends over 10 amino acids. Germline V gene data show CDR1 as GTSNPN and CDR2 as SVGIG (reference sequence). The DNA for the CDR3 is TGTGCCTGGAGCGGGACAGAAGCTTTCTTT. This codes for CAWSGTEAFF.

The chain is built from TRBV7-9 and TRBJ2-7; 9 nucleotides agree with TRBD2. CDR1 SEHNR and CDR2 FQNEAQ come from the germline V gene (reference sequence). CDR3 size: 15 residues. V shed 4 bases, J shed 2 bases, and the junction held 6 bases outside the gene matches. The CDR3, as DNA: TGTGCCAGCAGCTCCCCAGCGGGAGGAACCTACGAGCAGTACTTC. Protein sequence: CASSSPAGGTYEQYF. Using reference TRBV7-9 and TRBJ2-7 for the parts outside the CDR3, the full variable domain is DTGVSQNPRHKITKRGQNVTFRCDPISEHNRLYWYRQTLGQGPEFLTYFQNEAQLEKSRLLSDRFSAERPKGSFSTLEIQRTEQGDSAMYLCASSSPAGGTYEQYFGPGTRLTVT.

The chain joins TRBV11-2 to TRBJ2-5, with TRBD1 matching over 10 bases. The CDR3 contains 17 residues. The germline CDR1 and CDR2 sequences are SGHAT and FQNNGV. With 0 bases clipped from V and 5 bases from J, the junction kept 9 bases outside the gene matches. The CDR3 sequence: CASSLDLKTGGGETQYF. DNA for the CDR3: TGTGCCAGCAGCTTAGATCTAAAGACAGGGGGCGGCGAGACCCAGTACTTC. The complete variable domain, with remaining parts taken from reference TRBV11-2 and TRBJ2-5, reads EAGVAQSPRYKIIEKRQSVAFWCNPISGHATLYWYQQILGQGPKLLIQFQNNGVVDDSQLPKDRFSAERLKGVDSTLKIQPAKLEDSAVYLCASSLDLKTGGGETQYFGPGTRLLVL.

This rearrangement joins TRBV11-2 to TRBJ2-2, with TRBD1 as a possible D gene (7 bases). Germline V lookup: CDR1 SGHAT, CDR2 FQNNGV. There are 17 residues in the CDR3. V lost 5 bases, J lost 5 bases, and 21 bases lay in between. The CDR3 sequence: CASSTRQGASGTGELFF. The CDR3 region has the DNA TGTGCCAGCAGCACACGACAGGGCGCAAGCGGGACCGGGGAGCTGTTTTTT.

The gene calls are TRBV28 and TRBJ1-2; D gene ambiguous. The CDR3 has 14 residues. Trimming took off 1 base at V and 3 bases at J, with 9 bases between the two ends. The V gene's germline CDR1 is MDHEN and CDR2 SYDVKM. The CDR3 spells CASSLFGSDYGYTF. Here the CDR3 DNA reads TGTGCCAGCAGTTTATTTGGGTCAGACTATGGCTACACCTTC.

A few counts support this clone. This chain joins TRBV7-3 and TRBJ2-1, with 9 bases aligning to TRBD2. Looked up from germline, CDR1 is SGHTA and CDR2 is FQGTGA. V shed 2 bases and J 8 bases; nucleotides not matched to a gene: 10. This CDR3 is built from 16 residues. The CDR3 reads CASSLGRAGGPYEQFF. CDR3 DNA sequence: TGTGCCAGCAGCTTAGGCAGGGCGGGAGGGCCCTATGAGCAGTTCTTC.

The chain carries TRBV29-1 and TRBJ2-3; no reliable D call. The CDR3 totals 15 residues. V lost 5 bases to trimming and J lost 5 bases, with 20 bases between them. Germline V lookup: CDR1 SQVTM, CDR2 ANQGSEA. CDR3 residues: CSVRLVLGVGDTQYF. The CDR3 coding sequence is TGCAGCGTTCGTTTGGTTCTAGGAGTTGGAGATACGCAGTATTTT.

This rearrangement joins TRBV5-1 to TRBJ2-5, with a possible D match to TRBD1 (7 bases). The J call is uncertain, as TRBJ2-7 better fits the DNA end. The germline gives CDR1 SGHRS, CDR2 YFSETQ. The CDR3 loop spans 14 amino acids. CDR3 coding DNA: TGCGCCAGCAGCCGCGGGACAGCCGCCGGCGAGCAGTACTTC. Its protein is CASSRGTAAGEQYF.

This chain joins TRBV28 and TRBJ2-3, with a possible D match to TRBD2 (5 bases). The CDR3 is 15 residues long. Germline V lookup: CDR1 MDHEN, CDR2 SYDVKM. V lost 8 bases to trimming and J lost 6 bases, with 21 bases between them. The CDR3 spells CASGRVLGSGDTQYF. For the CDR3, the DNA is TGTGCCAGCGGGAGAGTTCTAGGGTCAGGCGATACGCAGTATTTT.

The chain has TRBV7-8 and TRBJ2-7; 8 positions match TRBD1. Per germline, CDR1 SGHVS and CDR2 FQNEAQ. The CDR3 is 16 residues long. The junction had 13 bases not matched to a gene; V was cut back by 7 bases and J by 2 bases. Here the CDR3 DNA reads TGTGCCAGCACCCGGTCACGACAGGGGCTGACCTACGAGCAGTACTTC. It translates to CASTRSRQGLTYEQYF.

The chain uses TRBV5-4 and TRBJ1-2, with TRBD1 as a possible D gene (6 bases). The CDR3 has 15 amino acids. Germline V CDR1 and CDR2: SGHNT, YYREEE (reference sequence). Trimming took 4 bases from V and 4 from J, leaving 17 bases between them. CDR3 protein: CASSLPPGQLYGYTF. CDR3 DNA: TGTGCCAGCAGCCTCCCTCCCGGACAGCTCTATGGCTACACCTTC. The full variable domain, rest sourced from reference TRBV5-4 and TRBJ1-2, is ETGVTQSPTHLIKTRGQQVTLRCSSQSGHNTVSWYQQALGQGPQFIFQYYREEENGRGNFPPRFSGLQFPNYSSELNVNALELDDSALYLCASSLPPGQLYGYTFGSGTRLTVV.

The V call is TRBV30, the J call TRBJ1-5; no definite D call. V lost 0 bases, J lost 3 bases, and 12 bases lay in between. The CDR3 length is 15 residues. Germline V gene lookup returns CDR1 GTSNPN and CDR2 SVGIG (reference sequence). DNA of the CDR3: TGTGCCTGGAGTGTCCCGGGGATCTTCAATCAGCCCCAGCATTTT. Encoded protein: CAWSVPGIFNQPQHF. Complete variable domain (other parts from reference TRBV30 and TRBJ1-5): SQTIHQWPATLVQPVGSPLSLECTVEGTSNPNLYWYRQAAGRGLQLLFYSVGIGQISSEVPQNLSASRPQDRQFILSSKKLLLSDSGFYLCAWSVPGIFNQPQHFGDGTRLSIL.

The chain links TRBV7-9 to TRBJ2-3; 9 positions agree with TRBD2. The length of the CDR3 is 15 residues. In germline, CDR1 is SEHNR, CDR2 FQNEAQ (reference sequence). Trimming took 3 bases from V and 8 from J; bases not matched to a gene: 9. The CDR3 loop reads CASSFLAGAGPTQYF. CDR3 DNA: TGTGCCAGCAGCTTCTTAGCGGGAGCGGGTCCTACGCAGTATTTT.

This clone showed up just a few times. V usage is TRBV13 and J usage is TRBJ1-4; D call uncertain. CDR1 and CDR2 from the germline V gene are PRHDT and FYEKMQ (reference sequence). CDR3 length: 13 residues. The V end was cut by 7 bases, the J end by 7 bases, with 13 bases between. The CDR3 loop is CASMPRAGEKLFF. The CDR3 DNA is TGTGCCAGCATGCCGAGGGCGGGTGAAAAACTGTTTTTT. Full variable domain (remainder filled in from reference TRBV13 and TRBJ1-4): AAGVIQSPRHLIKEKRETATLKCYPIPRHDTVYWYQQGPGQDPQFLISFYEKMQSDKGSIPDRFSAQQFSDYHSELNMSSLELGDSALYFCASMPRAGEKLFFGSGTQLSVL.

The chain joins TRBV6-6 to TRBJ2-2, with D possibly being TRBD1 (6 bases). There are 16 residues in the CDR3. The V and J ends lost 4 bases and 1 base respectively, with 13 bases between them. Looked up from germline, CDR1 is MNHNY and CDR2 is SVGAGI (reference sequence). For the CDR3, the DNA is TGTGCCAGCAGTTTCCGACAGGCCGGGAACACCGGGGAGCTGTTTTTT. Its translation is CASSFRQAGNTGELFF.

V gene TRBV2 combines with J gene TRBJ1-2; 9 nucleotides agree with TRBD1. The CDR3 is 14 amino acids. The germline CDR1 and CDR2 sequences are SNHLY and FYNNEI. V was clipped by 6 bases and J by 8 bases; unmatched bases: 10. The CDR3 nucleotides are TGTGCCAGCAGCGACGACAGGGGGTTCGGCGGCTACACCTTC. Amino acid sequence: CASSDDRGFGGYTF.

J is TRBJ2-5 and V is TRBV4-3; D is possibly TRBD2 (6 bases). Trimming removed 1 base from V and 2 bases from J, with 20 bases in between. Per germline, CDR1 LGHNA and CDR2 YSLEER. This CDR3 region has 18 residues. CDR3 residues: CASSQAWGVISGQETQYF. The CDR3 nucleotides read TGCGCCAGCAGCCAAGCCTGGGGGGTAATCTCGGGACAAGAGACCCAGTACTTC.